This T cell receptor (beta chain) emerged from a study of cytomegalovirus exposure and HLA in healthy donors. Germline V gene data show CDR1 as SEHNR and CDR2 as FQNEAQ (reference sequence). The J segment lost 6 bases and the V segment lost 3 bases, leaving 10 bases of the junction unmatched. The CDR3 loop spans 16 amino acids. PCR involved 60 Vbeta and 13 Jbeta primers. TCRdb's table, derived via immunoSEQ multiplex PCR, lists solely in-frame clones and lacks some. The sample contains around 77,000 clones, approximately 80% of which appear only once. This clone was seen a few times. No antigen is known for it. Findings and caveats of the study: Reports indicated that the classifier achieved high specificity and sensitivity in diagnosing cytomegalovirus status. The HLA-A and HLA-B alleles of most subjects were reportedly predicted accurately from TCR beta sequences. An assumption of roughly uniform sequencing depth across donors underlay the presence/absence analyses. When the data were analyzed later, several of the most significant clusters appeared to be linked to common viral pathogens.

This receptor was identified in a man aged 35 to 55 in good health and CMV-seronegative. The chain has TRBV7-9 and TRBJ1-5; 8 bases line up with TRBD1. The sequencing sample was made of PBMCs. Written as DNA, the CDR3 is TGTGCCAGCAGCTTGGGCAGGACAGGGACAGGTCAGCCCCAGCATTTT. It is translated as CASSLGRTGTGQPQHF.